Below, 10 T cell receptor beta chains from the same sample are listed, as sequenced in a study of T cell repertoires in cytomegalovirus infection. Each CDR3 protein is one row after TCRdb ran MiXCR on the reads. The repertoire consists of 350,000 to 550,000 distinct CDR3 sequences, with roughly 31% occurring once and the leading ten covering roughly an eighth. Sequenced material: PBMCs. The receptor set was obtained from a human donor in good health (CMV status not recorded). Some clones in this sample may be carry-over from other donors' samples.

This clonotype appeared a few times. An end of the junction does not agree with germline; a read error may underlie this. The chain combines TRBV10-3 with TRBJ2-7; perhaps D is TRBD1 or TRBD2 (5 bases each). The CDR3 contains 14 residues. Germline CDR1 is ENHRY and CDR2 is SYGVKD. The CDR3 DNA sequence: TGTGCCATCAGTGCCAGGGACCCATCTTACGAGCAGTGCTTC. Protein: CAISARDPSYEQCF.

This clonotype appeared many times. One end of the junction fails to match germline, which may point to a read error. The chain recombines TRBV19 with TRBJ1-1; D is possibly TRBD1 (5 bases). This CDR3 is 13 amino acids long. Germline V gene data show CDR1 as LNHDA and CDR2 as SQIVND (reference sequence). The CDR3 loop reads CASSKTGNTEAFF. The CDR3 DNA reads as TGTGCCAGCAGTAAAACAGGGAACACTGAAGCTTTCTTT. The full variable domain, in which reference TRBV19 and TRBJ1-1 provide the parts outside the CDR3, is DGGITQSPKYLFRKEGQNVTLSCEQNLNHDAMYWYRQDPGQGLRLIYYSQIVNDFQKGDIAEGYSVSREKKESFPLTVTSAQKNPTAFYLCASSKTGNTEAFFGQGTRLTVV.

The V call is TRBV6-8, the J call TRBJ1-6, with 8 bases identical to TRBD1. The CDR3 totals 15 residues. Losses at the gene ends were 5 bases for V and 7 bases for J; bases not matched to a gene: 7. CDR1 is MNHGY, CDR2 SAAAGT, per germline. This CDR3 is CASSGQTGENSPLHF. The DNA of the CDR3 is TGTGCCAGCAGTGGACAGACAGGGGAGAATTCACCCCTCCACTTT.

V usage is TRBV6-1 and J usage is TRBJ2-5; 11 bases agree with TRBD2. V was clipped by 5 bases and J by 3 bases; unmatched bases: 8. The V gene's germline CDR1 is MNHNS and CDR2 SASEGT. The CDR3 is 16 amino acids. Here the CDR3 DNA reads TGTGCCAGCAGTTCCCCCTCTAGCGGGGGGAAAGAGACCCAGTACTTC. It encodes CASSSPSSGGKETQYF.

This clonotype was picked up many times. The V call is TRBV7-2, the J call TRBJ2-5; TRBD2 aligns across 9 bases. The length of the CDR3 is 17 residues. Germline assignment: CDR1 SGHTA and CDR2 FQGNSA. The J segment lost 5 bases and the V segment lost 0 bases, leaving 10 bases of the junction unmatched. As DNA, the CDR3 is TGTGCCAGCAGCTTAGCTAGCGGGGGAGCCTTGGCGGAGACCCAGTACTTC. It specifies CASSLASGGALAETQYF.

This chain connects TRBV19 to TRBJ2-2; D remains ambiguous. The CDR3 covers 15 residues. Per germline, CDR1 LNHDA and CDR2 SQIVND (reference sequence). Trimming removed 6 bases at V and 0 bases at J, with 11 bases between. This CDR3 reads CASSPPLANTGELFF. As DNA, the CDR3 is TGTGCCAGTAGCCCCCCCCTCGCGAACACCGGGGAGCTGTTTTTT.

The rearrangement links TRBV29-1 to TRBJ1-5, with 9 nucleotides matching TRBD1. The CDR3 is made up of 14 amino acids. Germline values: CDR1 SQVTM, CDR2 ANQGSEA. J gave up 0 bases and V 7 bases, and 4 bases lay outside the gene matches. The CDR3 is CSAWTGDSNQPQHF. The CDR3 coding sequence is TGCAGCGCATGGACAGGGGATAGCAATCAGCCCCAGCATTTT.

The V call is TRBV6-8, the J call TRBJ2-7; D remains unclear. V lost 5 bases and J lost 10, with 18 bases in between. The V gene's germline CDR1 is MNHGY and CDR2 SAAAGT. CDR3 length: 13 amino acids. The DNA for the CDR3 is TGTGCCAGCAGTGACCGGCCCCAATTAACTCAGTACTTC. Translated, it gives CASSDRPQLTQYF.

Note on this clonotype: This may be a read error: a much more frequent sequence differs by one nucleotide. The chain couples TRBV5-6 to TRBJ2-3; D is uncertain. This CDR3 spans 13 amino acids. Germline CDR1 is SGHDT and CDR2 is YYEEEE. The CDR3 coding sequence is TGTGACAGCTCTCCGGTAAGCACAGATACGCAGTATTTT. Amino acids: CDSSPVSTDTQYF.

This clonotype was seen repeatedly, ten times or more. The chain recombines TRBV7-2 with TRBJ1-4; D is ambiguous. The CDR3 runs to 16 residues. Germline CDR1 reads SGHTA; CDR2 reads FQGNSA. The V end lost 1 base, the J end lost 3 bases, and 12 bases lay between the germline ends. In DNA form, the CDR3 reads TGTGCCAGCAGCTTAGGCCTCCGAGGGTCTAATGAAAAACTGTTTTTT. Protein product: CASSLGLRGSNEKLFF.